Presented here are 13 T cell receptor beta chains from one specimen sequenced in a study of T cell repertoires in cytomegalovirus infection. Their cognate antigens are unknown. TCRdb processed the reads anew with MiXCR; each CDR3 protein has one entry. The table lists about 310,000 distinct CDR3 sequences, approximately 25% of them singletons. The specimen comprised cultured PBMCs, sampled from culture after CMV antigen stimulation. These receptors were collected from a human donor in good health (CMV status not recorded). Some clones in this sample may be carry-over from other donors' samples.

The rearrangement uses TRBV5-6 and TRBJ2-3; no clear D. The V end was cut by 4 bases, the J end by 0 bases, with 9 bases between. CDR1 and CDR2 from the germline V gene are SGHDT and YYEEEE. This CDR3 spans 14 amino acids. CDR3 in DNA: TGTGCCAGCAGCGGCGGCACTAGCACAGATACGCAGTATTTT. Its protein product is CASSGGTSTDTQYF. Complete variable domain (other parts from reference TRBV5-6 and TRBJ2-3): DAGVTQSPTHLIKTRGQQVTLRCSPKSGHDTVSWYQQALGQGPQFIFQYYEEEERQRGNFPDRFSGHQFPNYSSELNVNALLLGDSALYLCASSGGTSTDTQYFGPGTRLTVL.

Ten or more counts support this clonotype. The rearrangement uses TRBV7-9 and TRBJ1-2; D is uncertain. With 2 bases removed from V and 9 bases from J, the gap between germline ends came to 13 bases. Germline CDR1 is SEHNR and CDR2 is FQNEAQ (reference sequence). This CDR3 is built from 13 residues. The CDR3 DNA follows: TGTGCCAGCAGCTTAAGTTCTCTGGTTCGCTACACCTTC. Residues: CASSLSSLVRYTF.

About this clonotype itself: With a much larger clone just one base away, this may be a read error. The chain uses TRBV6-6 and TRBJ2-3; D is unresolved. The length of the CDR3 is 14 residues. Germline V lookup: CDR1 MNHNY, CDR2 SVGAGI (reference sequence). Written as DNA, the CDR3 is TGTGCCAGCAGGCCCGGAGACCGCACAGATACGCGGTATTTT. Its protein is CASRPGDRTDTRYF.

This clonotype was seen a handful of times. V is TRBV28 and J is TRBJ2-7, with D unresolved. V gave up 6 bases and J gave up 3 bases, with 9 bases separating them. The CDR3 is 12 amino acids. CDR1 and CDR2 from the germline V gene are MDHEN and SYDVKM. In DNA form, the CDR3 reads TGTGCCAGCAGCATTAGGGTCTACGAGCAGTACTTC. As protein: CASSIRVYEQYF.

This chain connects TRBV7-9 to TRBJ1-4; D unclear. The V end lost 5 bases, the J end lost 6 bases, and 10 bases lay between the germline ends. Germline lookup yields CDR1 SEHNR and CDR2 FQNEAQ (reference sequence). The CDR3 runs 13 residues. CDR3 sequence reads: CASSLNQDEKLFF. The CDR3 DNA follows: TGTGCCAGCAGCCTCAATCAGGATGAAAAACTGTTTTTT.

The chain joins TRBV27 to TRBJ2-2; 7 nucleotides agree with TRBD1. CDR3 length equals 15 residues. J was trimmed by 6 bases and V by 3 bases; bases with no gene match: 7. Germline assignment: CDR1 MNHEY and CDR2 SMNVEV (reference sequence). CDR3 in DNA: TGTGCCAGCAGTTTCTACGGGACAGCCTCCGGGGAGCTGTTTTTT. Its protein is CASSFYGTASGELFF.

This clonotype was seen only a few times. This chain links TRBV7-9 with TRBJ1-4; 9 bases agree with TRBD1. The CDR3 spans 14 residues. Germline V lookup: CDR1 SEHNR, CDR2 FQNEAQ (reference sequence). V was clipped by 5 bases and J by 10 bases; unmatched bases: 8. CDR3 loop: CASSPRTGAGKLFF. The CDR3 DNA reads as TGTGCCAGCAGCCCACGGACAGGGGCAGGAAAACTGTTTTTT.

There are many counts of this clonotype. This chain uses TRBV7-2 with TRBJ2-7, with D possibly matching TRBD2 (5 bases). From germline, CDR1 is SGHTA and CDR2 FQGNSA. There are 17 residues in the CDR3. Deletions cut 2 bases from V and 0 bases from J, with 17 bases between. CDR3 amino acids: CASSLTGNGLTSYEQYV. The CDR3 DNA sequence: TGTGCCAGCAGCTTAACCGGGAACGGACTCACCTCCTACGAGCAGTACGTC.

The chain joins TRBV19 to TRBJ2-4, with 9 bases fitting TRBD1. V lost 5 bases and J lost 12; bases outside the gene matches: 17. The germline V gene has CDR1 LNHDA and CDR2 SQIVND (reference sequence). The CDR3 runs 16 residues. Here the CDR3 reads CASSGTGSEAKLGQYF. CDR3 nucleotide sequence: TGTGCCAGTAGTGGGACAGGGAGTGAGGCTAAGTTGGGTCAGTACTTC. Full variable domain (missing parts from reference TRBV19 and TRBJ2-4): DGGITQSPKYLFRKEGQNVTLSCEQNLNHDAMYWYRQDPGQGLRLIYYSQIVNDFQKGDIAEGYSVSREKKESFPLTVTSAQKNPTAFYLCASSGTGSEAKLGQYFGAGTRLSVL.

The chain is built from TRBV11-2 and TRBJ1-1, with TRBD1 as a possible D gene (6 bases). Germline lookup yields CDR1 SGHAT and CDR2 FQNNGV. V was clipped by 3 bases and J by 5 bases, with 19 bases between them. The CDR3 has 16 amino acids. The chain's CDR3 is CASSFSRGQSPTEAFF. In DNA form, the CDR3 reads TGTGCCAGCAGCTTTAGTCGAGGACAGTCCCCGACTGAAGCTTTCTTT.

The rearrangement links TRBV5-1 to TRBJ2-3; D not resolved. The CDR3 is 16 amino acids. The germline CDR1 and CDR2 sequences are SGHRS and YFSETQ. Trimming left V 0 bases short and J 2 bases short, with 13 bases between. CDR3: CASSLAGLPPTDTQYF. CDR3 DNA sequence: TGCGCCAGCAGCTTGGCCGGGCTCCCGCCCACAGATACGCAGTATTTT. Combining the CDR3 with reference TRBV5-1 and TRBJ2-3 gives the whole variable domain KAGVTQTPRYLIKTRGQQVTLSCSPISGHRSVSWYQQTPGQGLQFLFEYFSETQRNKGNFPGRFSGRQFSNSRSEMNVSTLELGDSALYLCASSLAGLPPTDTQYFGPGTRLTVL.

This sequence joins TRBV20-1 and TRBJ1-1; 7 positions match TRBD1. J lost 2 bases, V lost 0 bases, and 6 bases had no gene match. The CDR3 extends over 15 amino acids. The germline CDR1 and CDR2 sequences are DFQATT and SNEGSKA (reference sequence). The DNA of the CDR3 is TGCAGTGCTAGAGATTCTACAGGGGACAACACTGAAGCTTTCTTT. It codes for CSARDSTGDNTEAFF.

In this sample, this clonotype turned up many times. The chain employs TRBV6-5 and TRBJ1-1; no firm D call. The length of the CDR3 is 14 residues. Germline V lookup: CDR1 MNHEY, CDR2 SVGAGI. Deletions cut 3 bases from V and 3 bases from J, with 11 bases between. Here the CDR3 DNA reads TGTGCCAGCAGTTATTCTCGGCAGCACACTGAAGCTTTCTTT. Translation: CASSYSRQHTEAFF.